This TCR beta chain derives from a study of beta chain features in type 1 diabetes. What was sequenced were expressed TCRB transcripts, since all of the isolated RNA had been reverse transcribed. Clones were read by immunoSEQ multiplex PCR, and TCRdb kept only the in-frame ones, dropping some. The sample yields over 600,000 clones, about an eighth seen once. Study conclusions and caveats: A moderate, significant TCRB CDR3 shortening appeared in type 1 diabetes across four CD4+ subsets.

Concerning this clone itself: Antigen specificity is unknown.

Sorted cells reached over 95% purity in every population. The sample comprised naive CD4+ T cells from blood. This receptor was taken from a man aged 25 to 40 with type 1 diabetes.

CDR3: CATSTRDRAQETQYF. CDR3 DNA sequence: TGTGCCACCAGCACCAGGGACAGAGCCCAAGAGACCCAGTACTTC. J is TRBJ2-5 and V is TRBV15; 7 positions match TRBD1. CDR3 size: 15 residues. Germline V gene sequence: CDR1 LNHNV, CDR2 YYDKDF (reference sequence). V dropped 4 bases and J dropped 1; count of bases not matched to a gene: 6.